The 30 T cell receptor beta chains listed next were all sequenced from one sample in a study of cytomegalovirus exposure and HLA in healthy donors. PCR involved 60 Vbeta and 13 Jbeta primers. Data came from immunoSEQ multiplex PCR; TCRdb stores just in-frame clones and leaves some out. The sample holds tens of thousands of clones; around 80% are singletons and the top ten take approximately 4.8%. The source material was PBMCs. The receptors originated from a male donor in good health and CMV-seropositive.

The CDR3 region has the DNA TGTGCCAGCAGTCGGGACTACAGCTACAATGAGCAGTTCTTC. Its protein product is CASSRDYSYNEQFF. V gene TRBV6-1 combines with J gene TRBJ2-1; 7 bases fit TRBD2. The CDR3 covers 14 residues. Unmatched junction bases numbered 4, after V lost 5 bases and J lost 3 bases. The germline V gene has CDR1 MNHNS and CDR2 SASEGT.

This chain uses TRBV14 with TRBJ2-2; 14 bases line up with TRBD2. The CDR3 contains 17 residues. The germline V gene encodes CDR1 SGHDN and CDR2 FVKESK. J gave up 4 bases and V 4 bases, and 5 bases lay outside the gene matches. CDR3 amino acids: CASSRLAGGLLTGELFF. CDR3 sequence (DNA): TGTGCCAGCAGCCGACTAGCGGGAGGGCTTCTCACCGGGGAGCTGTTTTTT.

This clone turned up a few times. CDR3 DNA sequence: TGTGCCAGCAGCCCCGTCGGGGGAGGTACTGAAGCTTTCTTT. It encodes CASSPVGGGTEAFF. This chain links TRBV7-6 with TRBJ1-1; weak D call: TRBD1 (5 bases). V was shortened by 5 bases and J by 5 bases, with 15 bases between the two germline ends. CDR3 size: 14 residues. The germline gives CDR1 SGHVS, CDR2 FNYEAQ.

The chain combines TRBV6-5 with TRBJ2-7; 7 bases map to TRBD1. Germline CDR1 MNHEY, CDR2 SVGAGI. The CDR3 is made up of 15 amino acids. V shed 2 bases, J shed 6 bases, and the junction held 10 bases outside the gene matches. The CDR3 sequence is CASSYQGVPWSEQYF. CDR3 sequence (DNA): TGTGCCAGCAGTTACCAGGGGGTACCCTGGAGCGAGCAGTACTTC.

The chain carries TRBV4-2 and TRBJ2-3, with 7 nucleotides matching TRBD1. The V gene's germline CDR1 is LGHNA and CDR2 YNFKEQ. The CDR3 runs 12 residues. V lost 8 bases, J lost 2 bases, and 1 base stayed unmatched. CDR3 DNA: TGTGCCAGCGGACAGGTCACAGATACGCAGTATTTT. Protein product: CASGQVTDTQYF.

CDR3 in DNA: TGTGCCAGCAGCTTCGGAGTCTCTGGAAACACCATATATTTT. Its translation is CASSFGVSGNTIYF. The chain carries TRBV7-2 and TRBJ1-3; D is unclear. Germline V CDR1 and CDR2: SGHTA, FQGNSA. The length of the CDR3 is 14 residues. Deletions cut 3 bases from V and 0 bases from J, with 6 bases between.

V gene TRBV11-2 combines with J gene TRBJ2-1; a weak D match, TRBD1 (6 bases). Trimming took off 1 base at V and 0 bases at J, with 10 bases between the two ends. The germline CDR1 and CDR2 sequences are SGHAT and FQNNGV. The CDR3 totals 16 residues. The CDR3 DNA follows: TGTGCCAGCAGCTTAGTGACAGGCTACTCCTACAATGAGCAGTTCTTC. Translating it yields CASSLVTGYSYNEQFF. Complete variable domain (other parts from reference TRBV11-2 and TRBJ2-1): EAGVAQSPRYKIIEKRQSVAFWCNPISGHATLYWYQQILGQGPKLLIQFQNNGVVDDSQLPKDRFSAERLKGVDSTLKIQPAKLEDSAVYLCASSLVTGYSYNEQFFGPGTRLTVL.

V and J are TRBV19 and TRBJ2-7; TRBD1 agrees at 7 bases. Germline lookup yields CDR1 LNHDA and CDR2 SQIVND (reference sequence). The length of the CDR3 is 12 residues. The V gene end was trimmed by 7 bases and the J gene end by 5 bases; junction bases not matched to a gene: 5. For the CDR3, the DNA is TGTGCCAGTAAAGACAGGGCGGACGAGCAGTACTTC. Its protein product is CASKDRADEQYF.

This rearrangement joins TRBV10-2 to TRBJ2-7, with a weak D call TRBD1 (5 bases). CDR1 and CDR2 (germline): WSHSY, SAAADI. The CDR3 is made up of 15 amino acids. Trimming removed 0 bases at V and 3 bases at J, with 12 bases between. CDR3 DNA sequence: TGCGCCAGCAGTGAGTCAGGGGCAGATTACTACGAGCAGTACTTC. It encodes CASSESGADYYEQYF.

The rearrangement uses TRBV27 and TRBJ2-4; tentative D call: TRBD1 (6 bases). The CDR3 contains 16 residues. With 6 bases removed from V and 0 bases from J, the gap between germline ends came to 15 bases. Germline assignment: CDR1 MNHEY and CDR2 SMNVEV (reference sequence). Here the CDR3 reads CASSMRTDGAKNIQYF. The CDR3 DNA sequence: TGTGCCAGCAGCATGAGGACAGACGGAGCCAAAAACATTCAGTACTTC.

V usage is TRBV18 and J usage is TRBJ1-3; 9 positions agree with TRBD1. In germline, CDR1 is KGHSH, CDR2 LQKENI. The CDR3 contains 16 residues. V gave up 1 base and J gave up 2 bases; unmatched junction bases: 3. The DNA of the CDR3 is TGTGCCAGCTCACCACTTCGGACAGGGGCTGGAAACACCATATATTTT. It specifies CASSPLRTGAGNTIYF.

V gene TRBV2 combines with J gene TRBJ2-7, with 7 bases fitting TRBD1. The CDR3 has 12 amino acids. CDR1 is SNHLY, CDR2 FYNNEI, per germline. Germline trimming cut 6 bases from V and 7 bases from J; bases unmatched to any gene: 6. The DNA of the CDR3 is TGTGCCAGCAGCCGCGACAGGGCTGAGCAGTACTTC. Protein: CASSRDRAEQYF.

The gene calls are TRBV27 and TRBJ2-3; 7 bases match TRBD2. This CDR3 contains 14 residues. Germline CDR1 MNHEY, CDR2 SMNVEV (reference sequence). With 7 bases clipped from V and 6 bases from J, the junction kept 10 bases outside the gene matches. CDR3 amino acids: CASKDGRLADTQYF. CDR3 nucleotides: TGTGCCAGCAAAGACGGGAGGTTAGCGGATACGCAGTATTTT.

V and J are TRBV27 and TRBJ1-2, with D possibly TRBD1 on 5 matching bases. The length of the CDR3 is 14 residues. Trimming cost V 2 bases and J 5 bases, with 12 bases left between them. Germline CDR1 MNHEY, CDR2 SMNVEV (reference sequence). The CDR3: CASSLGAGPYGYTF. CDR3 sequence (DNA): TGTGCCAGCAGTTTAGGGGCAGGGCCATATGGCTACACCTTC.

The V and J genes are TRBV9 and TRBJ1-1; a weak D match, TRBD1 (5 bases). The CDR3 spans 14 residues. V was cut by 2 bases and J by 5 bases, with 13 bases left in between. CDR1 is SGDLS and CDR2 is YYNGEE in the germline V gene. The CDR3 protein is CASSVNWGGTEAFF. The DNA of the CDR3 is TGTGCCAGCAGCGTCAATTGGGGGGGGACTGAAGCTTTCTTT. Complete variable domain (other parts from reference TRBV9 and TRBJ1-1): DSGVTQTPKHLITATGQRVTLRCSPRSGDLSVYWYQQSLDQGLQFLIQYYNGEERAKGNILERFSAQQFPDLHSELNLSSLELGDSALYFCASSVNWGGTEAFFGQGTRLTVV.

The chain is built from TRBV19 and TRBJ2-7, with D possibly TRBD2 on 5 matching bases. The CDR3 length is 15 residues. V lost 6 bases and J 0 bases, leaving 15 bases between the germline ends. Germline CDR1 and CDR2: LNHDA and SQIVND (reference sequence). DNA of the CDR3: TGTGCCAGTAGGGTAAGCGGCCACCCCTCCTACGAGCAGTACTTC. Encoded protein: CASRVSGHPSYEQYF.

The chain carries TRBV5-6 and TRBJ2-1; 7 nucleotides agree with TRBD2. The CDR3 extends over 15 amino acids. Germline loops: CDR1 SGHDT, CDR2 YYEEEE. V lost 4 bases and J lost 6; bases outside the gene matches: 10. The CDR3 region is CASSPLGVAGNEQFF. The CDR3 DNA reads TGTGCCAGCAGCCCTCTCGGGGTAGCGGGCAATGAGCAGTTCTTC.

Here the CDR3 reads CASNWGTMNTEAFF. CDR3 nucleotides: TGTGCCAGCAACTGGGGGACTATGAACACTGAAGCTTTCTTT. This chain joins TRBV6-1 and TRBJ1-1; D is perhaps TRBD1 (5 bases). The CDR3 consists of 14 residues. The germline V gene encodes CDR1 MNHNS and CDR2 SASEGT. The V gene lost 7 bases and the J gene lost 0 bases, with 12 bases spanning the gap.

J is TRBJ1-1 and V is TRBV6-5, with 7 bases that match TRBD1. V trimming: 7 bases; J trimming: 1 base; junction bases outside the gene matches: 3. The germline V gene has CDR1 MNHEY and CDR2 SVGAGI. The CDR3 is made up of 13 amino acids. The CDR3 sequence is CASINRGNTEAFF. The DNA of the CDR3 is TGTGCCAGCATCAACAGGGGGAACACTGAAGCTTTCTTT.

The rearrangement links TRBV28 to TRBJ1-2, with TRBD1 as a possible D gene (6 bases). V lost 8 bases, J lost 2 bases, and 12 bases lay in between. Germline V gene sequence: CDR1 MDHEN, CDR2 SYDVKM. This CDR3 is built from 13 residues. CDR3 DNA: TGTGCCAGCCGTTCGACAGGAAACTATGGCTACACCTTC. This gives the protein CASRSTGNYGYTF.

The chain links TRBV7-8 to TRBJ1-2; TRBD1 agrees at 7 bases. The CDR3 consists of 17 residues. Germline-derived CDR1 and CDR2 are SGHVS and FQNEAQ. Unmatched junction bases numbered 18, after V lost 1 base and J lost 10 bases. CDR3: CASSLVKEGAKEFVYTF. CDR3 nucleotides: TGTGCCAGCAGCTTAGTGAAGGAGGGGGCCAAGGAGTTTGTCTACACCTTC.

V and J are TRBV15 and TRBJ2-7; TRBD1 might be the D (5 bases). CDR3 length: 15 residues. Looked up from germline, CDR1 is LNHNV and CDR2 is YYDKDF (reference sequence). Trimming cost V 4 bases and J 5 bases, with 18 bases left between them. CDR3 nucleotides: TGTGCCACCAGCACTGCCGACAGCTCCGAGGACGAGCAGTACTTC. Its protein product is CATSTADSSEDEQYF.

This rearrangement joins TRBV6-5 to TRBJ2-7; no definite D call. Germline CDR1 MNHEY, CDR2 SVGAGI. This CDR3 comprises 15 residues. Trimming removed 6 bases from V and 2 bases from J, with 17 bases in between. The CDR3 protein is CASSETHSFTYEQYF. The DNA of the CDR3 is TGTGCCAGCAGCGAGACACATAGTTTCACCTACGAGCAGTACTTC.

The DNA for the CDR3 is TGTGCCAGCAGCCAAGATCAGGCCAGTGGGGCCCGGCCCCAGCATTTT. Its translation is CASSQDQASGARPQHF. The rearrangement uses TRBV4-2 and TRBJ1-5; possibly TRBD1 for D (5 bases). Trimming stripped 0 bases from V and 9 bases from J, with 18 bases between. This CDR3 contains 16 residues. Germline V CDR1 and CDR2: LGHNA, YNFKEQ.

This clone was recorded a few times. The chain has TRBV6-4 and TRBJ2-3; the match to TRBD2 covers 10 bases. The CDR3 has 14 amino acids. Germline CDR1 and CDR2: MRHNA and SNTAGT. V gave up 4 bases and J gave up 4 bases; unmatched junction bases: 2. CDR3 protein: CASSGGTSADTQYF. In DNA, the CDR3 is TGTGCCAGCAGTGGGGGGACTAGCGCAGATACGCAGTATTTT.

This chain uses TRBV9 with TRBJ1-3, with D perhaps matching TRBD1 (5 bases). Trimming left V 0 bases short and J 2 bases short, with 15 bases between. The V gene's germline CDR1 is SGDLS and CDR2 YYNGEE. CDR3 length: 17 residues. The DNA for the CDR3 is TGTGCCAGCAGCGTAGCCCCCCTGGGGGGAGCTGGAAACACCATATATTTT. This sequence encodes CASSVAPLGGAGNTIYF.

This clone was observed a single time. The chain recombines TRBV6-1 with TRBJ1-1; D remains ambiguous. The CDR3 contains 11 residues. CDR1 MNHNS and CDR2 SASEGT come from the germline V gene. V dropped 6 bases and J dropped 3 bases, with 5 bases sitting between them. The CDR3, as DNA: TGTGCCAGCAGCTCTTACACTGAAGCTTTCTTT. Translating it yields CASSSYTEAFF.

This rearrangement joins TRBV19 to TRBJ1-2; TRBD1 is a possible D gene (5 bases). The CDR3 has 14 residues. V was cut by 6 bases and J by 1 base, with 12 bases left in between. Germline-derived CDR1 and CDR2 are LNHDA and SQIVND (reference sequence). In DNA form, the CDR3 reads TGTGCCAGTAGCAGAGAAGGGGTTAACTATGGCTACACCTTC. Its translation: CASSREGVNYGYTF.

In this sample, this clone turned up once. This chain uses TRBV5-1 with TRBJ1-2; D unclear. Per the germline V gene, CDR1 is SGHRS and CDR2 is YFSETQ. This CDR3 region has 13 residues. Trimming took 3 bases from V and 3 from J, leaving 9 bases between them. CDR3 amino acids: CASSSGSDYGYTF. For the CDR3, the DNA is TGCGCCAGCAGCTCGGGGTCTGACTATGGCTACACCTTC.

There are a few counts of this clone. The chain couples TRBV4-2 to TRBJ1-5; 7 bases are a match to TRBD1. Germline lookup yields CDR1 LGHNA and CDR2 YNFKEQ. The CDR3 spans 17 residues. V lost 3 bases to trimming and J lost 0 bases; unmatched junction nucleotides: 8. CDR3 nucleotide sequence: TGTGCCAGCAGCCACTCAAACAGGGGATATAGCAATCAGCCCCAGCATTTT. Translating it yields CASSHSNRGYSNQPQHF.